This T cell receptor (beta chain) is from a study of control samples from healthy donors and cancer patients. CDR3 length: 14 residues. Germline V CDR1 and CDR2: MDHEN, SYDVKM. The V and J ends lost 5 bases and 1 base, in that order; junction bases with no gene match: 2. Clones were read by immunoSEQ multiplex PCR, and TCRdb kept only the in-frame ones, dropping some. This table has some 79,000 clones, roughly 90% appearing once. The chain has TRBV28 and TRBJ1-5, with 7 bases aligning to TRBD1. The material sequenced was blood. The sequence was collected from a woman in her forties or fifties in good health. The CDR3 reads CASSATGSNQPQHF. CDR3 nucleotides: TGTGCCAGCAGTGCGACAGGGAGCAATCAGCCCCAGCATTTT. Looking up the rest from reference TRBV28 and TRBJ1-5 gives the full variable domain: DVKVTQSSRYLVKRTGEKVFLECVQDMDHENMFWYRQDPGLGLRLIYFSYDVKMKEKGDIPEGYSVSREKKERFSLILESASTNQTSMYLCASSATGSNQPQHFGDGTRLSIL.